What follows are 14 T cell receptor beta chains derived from one specimen sequenced in a study of Ad26.COV2.S vaccination and SARS-CoV-2 variants. The protocol was immunoSEQ multiplex PCR, while the TCRdb copy is restricted to in-frame clones and leaves out a portion. Altogether about 440,000 clones are present, roughly 88% being singletons, with the ten largest covering less than 4.5%. Treatment of the sample: about 20 received Ad26.COV2.S at low or high dose, single or two shots; about five received placebo; per-sample allocation not given. Each sample was drawn 63 days after the first injection (of vaccine or placebo). The input for sequencing was peripheral blood, taken in a trial of Ad26.COV2.S vaccine versus placebo. The receptors originated from a person between 18 and 59 years old who received the Ad26.COV2.S COVID-19 vaccine or a placebo.

The chain employs TRBV14 and TRBJ2-7; possibly TRBD1 or TRBD2 for D (5 bases each). Trimming left V 4 bases short and J 5 bases short, with 15 bases between. This CDR3 region has 14 residues. Germline loops: CDR1 SGHDN, CDR2 FVKESK. This CDR3 reads CASSPRLKGHEQYF. In nucleotides, the CDR3 is TGTGCCAGCAGCCCAAGACTCAAGGGACACGAGCAGTACTTC.

The CDR3 loop is CATSKDRDRDYGELFF. The CDR3 nucleotides are TGTGCCACCAGCAAAGACCGGGACAGGGATTACGGGGAGCTGTTTTTT. J is TRBJ2-2 and V is TRBV15, with 9 bases that match TRBD1. Per the germline V gene, CDR1 is LNHNV and CDR2 is YYDKDF (reference sequence). This CDR3 region has 16 residues. With V trimmed by 4 bases and J by 7 bases, 10 bases remained unmatched.

J is TRBJ2-1 and V is TRBV29-1, with TRBD2 as a possible D gene (6 bases). The CDR3 length is 14 residues. V lost 7 bases to trimming and J lost 3 bases, with 16 bases between them. Germline values: CDR1 SQVTM, CDR2 ANQGSEA. CDR3 amino acids: CSAILSGSYNEQFF. The CDR3 DNA reads TGCAGCGCCATCCTTTCCGGGAGCTACAATGAGCAGTTCTTC.

The chain joins TRBV5-6 to TRBJ2-5; 8 nucleotides match TRBD1. V was pared by 3 bases and J by 4 bases, with 5 bases of the junction left unmatched. The germline gives CDR1 SGHDT, CDR2 YYEEEE. The CDR3 length is 14 residues. The CDR3 here is CASSSTGVRETQYF. CDR3 coding DNA: TGTGCCAGCAGCTCGACAGGGGTTCGAGAGACCCAGTACTTC.

The rearrangement joins TRBV7-8 to TRBJ2-3; D unresolved. This CDR3 has 18 amino acids. CDR1 is SGHVS and CDR2 is FQNEAQ in the germline V gene. The ends were cut back, 5 bases at V and 8 bases at J, with 29 bases in the middle. The CDR3 here is CASSRTTVARGLMGTQYF. The CDR3 DNA sequence: TGTGCCAGCAGCCGGACGACGGTAGCACGCGGTCTGATGGGTACGCAGTATTTT.

The chain employs TRBV18 and TRBJ2-1; 14 bases line up with TRBD2. CDR3 length: 16 amino acids. V shed 3 bases, J shed 3 bases, and the junction held 1 base outside the gene matches. The V gene's germline CDR1 is KGHSH and CDR2 LQKENI. Here the CDR3 DNA reads TGTGCCAGCTCACCGGGGACTAGCGGGAGCTACAATGAGCAGTTCTTC. This codes for CASSPGTSGSYNEQFF.

The chain is built from TRBV19 and TRBJ2-2; tentatively, D is TRBD2 (6 bases). The CDR3 is 14 amino acids. V shed 1 base and J shed 8 bases, with 11 bases lying between them. Looked up from germline, CDR1 is LNHDA and CDR2 is SQIVND (reference sequence). The chain's CDR3 is CASSIVGGTGELFF. In nucleotides, the CDR3 is TGTGCCAGTAGTATAGTGGGGGGTACGGGGGAGCTGTTTTTT.

This clone has a handful of counts. This chain joins TRBV9 and TRBJ2-7; tentatively, D is TRBD1 (5 bases). In germline, CDR1 is SGDLS, CDR2 YYNGEE. This CDR3 has 15 amino acids. Trimming took off 4 bases at V and 5 bases at J, with 19 bases between the two ends. DNA of the CDR3: TGTGCCAGCAGCCCCCATAGGGGTTTAGGAGACGAGCAGTACTTC. This sequence encodes CASSPHRGLGDEQYF.

The chain joins TRBV9 to TRBJ2-7, with TRBD2 as a possible D gene (6 bases). The CDR3 extends over 14 amino acids. CDR1 is SGDLS and CDR2 is YYNGEE in the germline V gene. Trimming pared 0 bases from V and 9 bases from J, leaving 16 bases between. CDR3 sequence (DNA): TGTGCCAGCAGCGTAGATGGGACTCCCGGCGGGCAGTACTTC. Protein sequence: CASSVDGTPGGQYF.

In this sample, this clone turned up a few times. The chain uses TRBV5-4 and TRBJ1-2; tentatively, D is TRBD1 (5 bases). Germline lookup yields CDR1 SGHNT and CDR2 YYREEE (reference sequence). The ends were cut back, 4 bases at V and 2 bases at J, with 6 bases in the middle. The CDR3 contains 12 residues. CDR3 residues: CASSRDNYGYTF. As DNA, the CDR3 is TGTGCCAGCAGCCGGGACAACTATGGCTACACCTTC.

V usage is TRBV6-5 and J usage is TRBJ2-7, with TRBD2 identical over 9 bases. This CDR3 comprises 15 residues. V lost 7 bases to trimming and J lost 3 bases; unmatched junction nucleotides: 10. Germline V gene sequence: CDR1 MNHEY, CDR2 SVGAGI. The CDR3 reads CASTTTSGPYYEQYF. The DNA for the CDR3 is TGTGCCAGCACCACTACTAGCGGGCCATACTACGAGCAGTACTTC.

The chain recombines TRBV28 with TRBJ2-2; TRBD1 might be the D (6 bases). V was clipped by 7 bases and J by 0 bases, with 15 bases between them. The CDR3 is 16 amino acids. Germline V gene sequence: CDR1 MDHEN, CDR2 SYDVKM. CDR3: CASIVTGNANTGELFF. The CDR3, as DNA: TGTGCCAGCATCGTCACAGGGAACGCGAACACCGGGGAGCTGTTTTTT.

The genes are TRBV9 and TRBJ2-5; D unresolved. The CDR3 spans 13 residues. V dropped 0 bases and J dropped 1 base, with 4 bases sitting between them. CDR1 is SGDLS and CDR2 is YYNGEE in the germline V gene. CDR3 nucleotide sequence: TGTGCCAGCAGCGTAGCTACCCAAGAGACCCAGTACTTC. Protein product: CASSVATQETQYF.

A single count supports this clone. The V call is TRBV7-2, the J call TRBJ2-5; 7 positions match TRBD1. With V trimmed by 5 bases and J by 1 base, 4 bases remained unmatched. Per germline, CDR1 SGHTA and CDR2 FQGNSA. The CDR3 runs to 14 residues. The CDR3 DNA reads TGTGCCAGCAGCGTGACAGGGTTCCAAGAGACCCAGTACTTC. It specifies CASSVTGFQETQYF.